Shown below are 28 T cell receptor beta chains from a single sample sequenced in a study of cytomegalovirus exposure and HLA in healthy donors. PCR amplification relied on 60 Vbeta primers (plus 13 Jbeta primers). This table comes from immunoSEQ multiplex PCR, and its TCRdb copy is limited to in-frame clones, with some not included. The sample consists of hundreds of thousands of clones, approximately 70% of them appearing once. The material sequenced was PBMCs. Receptors originate from a man in his forties in good health and CMV-seropositive.

The rearrangement uses TRBV11-2 and TRBJ1-1; tentative D call: TRBD1 (6 bases). Germline values: CDR1 SGHAT, CDR2 FQNNGV. The CDR3 has 17 residues. Trimming stripped 1 base from V and 6 bases from J, with 21 bases between. CDR3 amino acids: CASSLGELVKGVSEAFF. As DNA, the CDR3 is TGTGCCAGCAGCTTAGGTGAACTCGTCAAGGGGGTCTCTGAAGCTTTCTTT. Supplemented by reference TRBV11-2 and TRBJ1-1, the full variable domain reads EAGVAQSPRYKIIEKRQSVAFWCNPISGHATLYWYQQILGQGPKLLIQFQNNGVVDDSQLPKDRFSAERLKGVDSTLKIQPAKLEDSAVYLCASSLGELVKGVSEAFFGQGTRLTVV.

J is TRBJ1-2 and V is TRBV27; 9 nucleotides match TRBD1. With 3 bases clipped from V and 9 bases from J, the junction kept 5 bases outside the gene matches. The CDR3 length is 13 residues. Germline assignment: CDR1 MNHEY and CDR2 SMNVEV (reference sequence). DNA of the CDR3: TGTGCCAGCAGTTTTTCTGACAGGGGGAGCTACACCTTC. As protein: CASSFSDRGSYTF.

This clone has just a few counts. V usage is TRBV28 and J usage is TRBJ1-4; 8 nucleotides agree with TRBD1. Germline assignment: CDR1 MDHEN and CDR2 SYDVKM. CDR3 length: 15 residues. With V trimmed by 4 bases and J by 2 bases, 3 bases remained unmatched. The CDR3 DNA reads TGTGCCAGCAGTTCCCAGGGGGCGACTAATGAAAAACTGTTTTTT. Protein sequence: CASSSQGATNEKLFF.

This CDR3 reads CSVESTAGGNQPQHF. CDR3 sequence (DNA): TGCAGCGTTGAAAGCACAGCCGGTGGCAATCAGCCCCAGCATTTT. The chain joins TRBV29-1 to TRBJ1-5; D not certain. Germline V gives CDR1 SQVTM, CDR2 ANQGSEA. The CDR3 is 15 residues long. V dropped 2 bases and J dropped 2 bases, with 13 bases sitting between them.

This clone was seen a handful of times. The chain employs TRBV5-1 and TRBJ2-1; D might be TRBD2 (5 bases). The germline CDR1 and CDR2 sequences are SGHRS and YFSETQ. Trimming removed 1 base from V and 10 bases from J, with 18 bases in between. The CDR3 has 15 residues. The CDR3 loop is CASSLLTGFSEEQFF. For the CDR3, the DNA is TGCGCCAGCAGCTTGCTTACGGGATTTTCGGAGGAGCAGTTCTTC.

In its sample, this clone was seen a few times. The genes are TRBV6-5 and TRBJ2-2; TRBD1 matches 7 bases. The V segment lost 3 bases and the J segment 6 bases; nucleotides outside the gene matches: 4. Germline-derived CDR1 and CDR2 are MNHEY and SVGAGI. The CDR3 loop spans 14 amino acids. Here the CDR3 DNA reads TGTGCCAGCAGTTATTATCAGGGGGCCGGGGAGCTGTTTTTT. This gives the protein CASSYYQGAGELFF.

The chain links TRBV27 to TRBJ2-7; perhaps TRBD1 as D (5 bases). V gave up 5 bases and J gave up 4 bases, with 18 bases separating them. Germline CDR1 reads MNHEY; CDR2 reads SMNVEV (reference sequence). The CDR3 totals 15 residues. The CDR3 is CASSPTHRSGYEQYF. As DNA, the CDR3 is TGTGCCAGCAGTCCCACACACAGGTCGGGTTACGAGCAGTACTTC.

Only a few counts were recorded for this clone. The chain uses TRBV11-2 and TRBJ1-4, with unresolved D. The germline CDR1 and CDR2 sequences are SGHAT and FQNNGV. The CDR3 consists of 16 residues. The ends were cut back, 2 bases at V and 4 bases at J, with 14 bases in the middle. CDR3: CASSLNPPGGNEKLFF. CDR3 DNA sequence: TGTGCCAGCAGCTTAAACCCCCCTGGAGGTAATGAAAAACTGTTTTTT.

In its sample, this clone was seen a few times. The chain carries TRBV6-5 and TRBJ2-5; TRBD1 matches 7 bases. The CDR3 consists of 13 residues. CDR1 is MNHEY and CDR2 is SVGAGI in the germline V gene. The J segment lost 5 bases and the V segment lost 6 bases, leaving 6 bases of the junction unmatched. The CDR3 is CASRRGLQETQYF. The DNA of the CDR3 is TGTGCCAGCAGGAGGGGGCTCCAGGAGACCCAGTACTTC.

This chain links TRBV6-5 with TRBJ2-7, with a possible D match to TRBD1 (6 bases). This CDR3 has 14 amino acids. The V and J ends lost 4 bases and 2 bases respectively, with 12 bases between them. Germline V gene lookup returns CDR1 MNHEY and CDR2 SVGAGI. CDR3 sequence: CASSWGRGAYEQYF. In DNA form, the CDR3 reads TGTGCCAGCAGTTGGGGCAGGGGAGCCTACGAGCAGTACTTC.

The rearrangement uses TRBV6-1 and TRBJ1-3; 9 bases agree with TRBD1. This CDR3 has 15 amino acids. CDR1 is MNHNS and CDR2 is SASEGT in the germline V gene. The V segment lost 4 bases and the J segment 4 bases; nucleotides outside the gene matches: 5. The CDR3 sequence: CASSGQGGFGNTIYF. CDR3 coding DNA: TGTGCCAGCAGTGGACAGGGGGGTTTCGGAAACACCATATATTTT.

The sample holds one count of this clone. This sequence joins TRBV7-9 and TRBJ1-2; no firm D call. V was shortened by 1 base and J by 4 bases, with 13 bases between the two germline ends. This CDR3 has 15 amino acids. Germline CDR1 reads SEHNR; CDR2 reads FQNEAQ (reference sequence). CDR3 region: CASSLDTFSIYGYTF. The DNA of the CDR3 is TGTGCCAGCAGCTTAGACACCTTCTCCATCTATGGCTACACCTTC.

V gene TRBV5-1 combines with J gene TRBJ1-6; D might be TRBD1 (6 bases). CDR1 and CDR2 (germline): SGHRS, YFSETQ. There are 15 residues in the CDR3. V lost 0 bases, J lost 10 bases, and 14 bases lay in between. The CDR3 loop is CASSLAGGERSPLHF. CDR3 nucleotide sequence: TGCGCCAGCAGCTTGGCGGGGGGCGAGAGATCACCCCTCCACTTT.

The chain recombines TRBV7-2 with TRBJ2-2, with D maybe TRBD2 (5 bases). CDR1 and CDR2 from the germline V gene are SGHTA and FQGNSA. With 5 bases removed from V and 7 bases from J, the gap between germline ends came to 11 bases. CDR3 length equals 13 residues. The CDR3 DNA follows: TGTGCCAGCAGCCCGAGGACTGGCGGGGAGCTGTTTTTT. As protein: CASSPRTGGELFF.

This clone appeared a few times. This chain joins TRBV5-1 and TRBJ2-5, with D perhaps matching TRBD2 (6 bases). Trimming took off 0 bases at V and 1 base at J, with 19 bases between the two ends. This CDR3 contains 18 residues. CDR1 is SGHRS, CDR2 YFSETQ, per germline. CDR3 sequence (DNA): TGCGCCAGCAGCTTGGAGGGAATAGGAGGGGCTTCCCAAGAGACCCAGTACTTC. Protein sequence: CASSLEGIGGASQETQYF.

The table lists this clone with a count of one. The chain has TRBV6-5 and TRBJ2-7; 10 bases map to TRBD1. The CDR3 runs to 15 residues. Germline values: CDR1 MNHEY, CDR2 SVGAGI. V lost 2 bases and J lost 3; bases outside the gene matches: 4. The CDR3 coding sequence is TGTGCCAGCAGTTACCGGGACAGGGGATTCTACGAGCAGTACTTC. Its protein is CASSYRDRGFYEQYF.

V is TRBV7-2 and J is TRBJ2-7; D may be TRBD1 (5 bases). Per germline, CDR1 SGHTA and CDR2 FQGNSA. V was pared by 1 base and J by 4 bases, with 11 bases between. The CDR3 is 14 amino acids. CDR3 DNA: TGTGCCAGCAGCTTAGGGGGCGGAATGTACGAGCAGTACTTC. Its translation: CASSLGGGMYEQYF.

This rearrangement joins TRBV6-1 to TRBJ1-5; 12 nucleotides align to TRBD1. CDR1 and CDR2 (germline): MNHNS, SASEGT. The CDR3 sequence is 15 residues long. Losses at the gene ends were 6 bases for V and 6 bases for J; bases not matched to a gene: 6. The CDR3 reads CASRRGQGAPQPQHF. In DNA form, the CDR3 reads TGTGCCAGCAGGAGGGGACAGGGGGCCCCTCAGCCCCAGCATTTT.

This clone was seen a single time. The DNA of the CDR3 is TGCGCCAGCAGTCAGGGTTTCTCCTACAATGAGCAGTTCTTC. It codes for CASSQGFSYNEQFF. The rearrangement uses TRBV10-2 and TRBJ2-1; D is possibly TRBD1 (5 bases). V was trimmed by 5 bases and J by 0 bases, leaving 8 bases between them. The CDR3 is 14 residues long. Per the germline V gene, CDR1 is WSHSY and CDR2 is SAAADI.

This rearrangement joins TRBV5-1 to TRBJ2-6; D not certain. Germline V gene lookup returns CDR1 SGHRS and CDR2 YFSETQ. The CDR3 spans 17 residues. V lost 1 base and J 0 bases, leaving 11 bases between the germline ends. CDR3 coding DNA: TGCGCCAGCAGCTTGAGTCCGAAGAGCTCTGGGGCCAACGTCCTGACTTTC. This codes for CASSLSPKSSGANVLTF.

This rearrangement joins TRBV5-1 to TRBJ1-3; tentatively, D is TRBD1 (6 bases). CDR1 is SGHRS and CDR2 is YFSETQ in the germline V gene. V was pared by 2 bases and J by 9 bases, with 15 bases between. This CDR3 has 14 residues. The CDR3 loop is CASSFGRGESTIYF. CDR3 DNA sequence: TGCGCCAGCAGCTTTGGCAGGGGAGAGAGCACCATATATTTT.

This rearrangement joins TRBV4-3 to TRBJ1-5; D gene unclear. The V end was cut by 4 bases, the J end by 6 bases, with 10 bases between. Per germline, CDR1 LGHNA and CDR2 YSLEER. The CDR3 is 13 residues long. As DNA, the CDR3 is TGCGCCAGCAGCCTAAACGTCGGTCAGCCCCAGCATTTT. Protein product: CASSLNVGQPQHF.

The CDR3 sequence is CSASYSSEQFF. In DNA, the CDR3 is TGCAGTGCCTCGTATAGCAGTGAGCAGTTCTTC. The V gene is TRBV20-1, the J gene TRBJ2-1; unclear D gene. The CDR3 spans 11 residues. Germline V gives CDR1 DFQATT, CDR2 SNEGSKA (reference sequence). The germline V and J ends were trimmed by 6 bases and 9 bases, with 12 bases remaining between them.

The V call is TRBV9, the J call TRBJ1-6, with D possibly matching TRBD1 (6 bases). Germline-derived CDR1 and CDR2 are SGDLS and YYNGEE. This CDR3 has 15 residues. Trimming left V 3 bases short and J 0 bases short, with 7 bases between. The CDR3 bases are TGTGCCAGCAGCGCGGACAGCTCCTATAATTCACCCCTCCACTTT. Translated: CASSADSSYNSPLHF.

This clone appeared a few times. This chain uses TRBV2 with TRBJ2-2, with TRBD2 as a possible D gene (5 bases). V was trimmed by 8 bases and J by 0 bases, leaving 13 bases between them. The CDR3 is 15 residues long. In germline, CDR1 is SNHLY, CDR2 FYNNEI. In DNA, the CDR3 is TGTGCCAGCGCCTGGAGGCAGACGAACACCGGGGAGCTGTTTTTT. The encoded protein is CASAWRQTNTGELFF.

This clone was recorded a few times. The V and J genes are TRBV7-2 and TRBJ1-5, with TRBD1 matching over 9 bases. Trimming at V came to 3 bases and at J to 2 bases, leaving 5 bases not matched to a gene. CDR3 length: 16 residues. Germline V gives CDR1 SGHTA, CDR2 FQGNSA. The CDR3, as DNA: TGTGCCAGCAGCTTTGGGACAGGGTTGGGCAATCAGCCCCAGCATTTT. Protein product: CASSFGTGLGNQPQHF.

The chain uses TRBV29-1 and TRBJ2-1; D not resolved. The CDR3 sequence is 15 residues long. CDR1 is SQVTM, CDR2 ANQGSEA, per germline. The germline V and J ends were trimmed by 6 bases and 0 bases, with 15 bases remaining between them. CDR3 loop: CSVTGRTSSYNEQFF. The CDR3 DNA reads TGCAGCGTCACCGGTCGAACGAGCTCCTACAATGAGCAGTTCTTC.

The chain has TRBV6-5 and TRBJ1-5; D remains unclear. Germline V gene lookup returns CDR1 MNHEY and CDR2 SVGAGI. The CDR3 is 14 amino acids. V shed 5 bases and J shed 1 base, with 9 bases lying between them. In nucleotides, the CDR3 is TGTGCCAGCAGTACGGGGTGGAGCAATCAGCCCCAGCATTTT. It yields the protein CASSTGWSNQPQHF.